The clone carrying this T cell receptor (beta chain) has a single count. Sequencing was performed with immunoSEQ multiplex PCR; in TCRdb, only in-frame clones are kept and a portion is missing. The sample has 280,000 or so clones; 85% to 90% are singletons. The data stem from a study of blood T cell repertoires in COVID-19. The CDR3 is 17 amino acids. J lost 4 bases, V lost 5 bases, and 11 bases had no gene match. The V gene's germline CDR1 is SEHNR and CDR2 FQNEAQ (reference sequence). Across 20 to 25 US areas, participants ranged in age from roughly 18 to 95 years. Cohort allocation depended upon clinical history that participants reported. Individuals in the exposed group had encountered a COVID-19 case within 2 weeks preceding study entry.

The chain couples TRBV7-9 to TRBJ2-6; 7 bases match TRBD1. Material for sequencing was PBMCs or T cells enriched from blood (not recorded which). The clonotype was recovered from a woman aged 45-65 years who had been exposed to COVID-19. CDR3 region: CASSRDSPPLGANVLTF. The CDR3 nucleotides are TGTGCCAGCAGCCGGGACAGCCCTCCTCTGGGGGCCAACGTCCTGACTTTC.